This T cell receptor beta chain was captured in a study of blood T cells in healthy people across ages. A word on this clonotype: The antigen is unknown.

Primers used in a second PCR of about 7 to 12 cycles were a sample-barcoded 5' primer and a J-beta primer mix. Every sample returned 2.5 million or more CDR3-containing paired-end reads. TCRdb fed the 5' RACE reads into MiXCR, producing one record per CDR3 protein. The sample yields approximately 800,000 distinct CDR3 sequences, less than 60% seen once. With each sample, at least 5 micrograms of total RNA were extracted. Study results and caveats: Fewer expanded clones and more diversity marked long-lived versus aged donors.

Sequenced: blood. The clonotype originates from an elderly man in good health.

CDR3 sequence reads: CASSLEQGGINEQFF. DNA for the CDR3: TGTGCCAGCAGCTTAGAGCAGGGTGGAATCAATGAGCAGTTCTTC. The chain uses TRBV11-3 and TRBJ2-1; tentatively, D is TRBD1 (5 bases). The CDR3 covers 15 residues. Trimming took 0 bases from V and 6 from J, leaving 12 bases between them. Germline-derived CDR1 and CDR2 are SGHNT and YENEEA.